This T cell receptor (beta chain) was captured by sequencing in a study of CD8 T cells in ankylosing spondylitis. Whole-study findings and limits: Reportedly, disease-linked clones are significantly enriched in ankylosing spondylitis patients' matched synovial fluid. In ankylosing spondylitis blood, a motif of 7 to 9 highly homologous TCR beta variants appeared characteristic.

With regard to this clonotype: The antigen remains unidentified.

Quantitative 5'-RACE was performed with molecular barcodes, and it yielded the TCR beta libraries. TCRdb ran MiXCR on the 5' RACE reads and lists one entry per CDR3 protein. The sample contains 200,000 to 250,000 distinct CDR3 sequences, about 18% of which appear only once. CDR3 length equals 14 residues. Germline CDR1 reads SEHNR; CDR2 reads FQNEAQ (reference sequence). V lost 4 bases, J lost 4 bases, and 5 bases stayed unmatched. Sample: blood, either unsorted or a sorted T cell fraction (not recorded which). The clonotype comes from a male donor with ankylosing spondylitis. This chain uses TRBV7-9 with TRBJ2-7; 9 bases map to TRBD2. The CDR3 protein is CASSSREGPYEQYF. Here the CDR3 DNA reads TGTGCCAGCAGCTCGCGGGAGGGCCCTTACGAGCAGTACTTC.